Below, 18 T cell receptor beta chains from the same sample are listed, as sequenced in a study of T cell changes during pregnancy in multiple sclerosis. TCRdb keeps only in-frame clones here, not all; method: immunoSEQ multiplex PCR. The sample includes tens of thousands of clones, about nine tenths of them seen just once. The sequencing used CD8+ T cells from peripheral blood mononuclear cells, collected in the second trimester of pregnancy. The receptor set was obtained from a female donor with multiple sclerosis, enrolled in a pregnancy study.

V is TRBV4-1 and J is TRBJ2-3, with D perhaps TRBD2 (6 bases). Deletions cut 2 bases from V and 2 bases from J, with 11 bases between. Germline CDR1 and CDR2: MGHRA and YSYEKL. The length of the CDR3 is 15 residues. The CDR3 is CASSQTRDFTDTQYF. In DNA, the CDR3 is TGCGCCAGCAGCCAAACTAGGGACTTCACAGATACGCAGTATTTT.

The chain is built from TRBV4-1 and TRBJ2-1; D remains ambiguous. There are 17 residues in the CDR3. Germline V gives CDR1 MGHRA, CDR2 YSYEKL. The ends were cut back, 0 bases at V and 2 bases at J, with 14 bases in the middle. This chain's CDR3 is CASSQDMSSAAYNEQFF. The CDR3 region has the DNA TGCGCCAGCAGCCAAGATATGTCGAGCGCCGCCTACAATGAGCAGTTCTTC.

In its sample, this clone was seen once. This chain uses TRBV5-1 with TRBJ1-3; weak D call: TRBD1 (5 bases). The CDR3 spans 14 residues. CDR1 SGHRS and CDR2 YFSETQ come from the germline V gene. V lost 5 bases and J lost 0, with 9 bases in between. CDR3 bases: TGCGCCAGCAGTTCCGACAGCTCTGGAAACACCATATATTTT. Amino acid sequence: CASSSDSSGNTIYF.

The genes are TRBV19 and TRBJ2-3; D might be TRBD2 (6 bases). Germline CDR1 and CDR2: LNHDA and SQIVND (reference sequence). V lost 5 bases, J lost 3 bases, and 18 bases lay in between. The CDR3 has 16 residues. DNA for the CDR3: TGTGCCAGTAGTGAGTCGCCGGGAGCAGGTACAGATACGCAGTATTTT. As protein: CASSESPGAGTDTQYF.

This sequence joins TRBV7-9 and TRBJ1-2, with D tentatively TRBD1 (6 bases). The germline V gene has CDR1 SEHNR and CDR2 FQNEAQ (reference sequence). The CDR3 covers 18 residues. The germline V and J ends were trimmed by 2 bases and 8 bases, with 27 bases remaining between them. The CDR3 here is CASSLSLTTGTRSRGYTF. The CDR3, as DNA: TGTGCCAGCAGCTTAAGTCTTACGACAGGCACCCGATCGAGGGGCTACACCTTC.

V gene TRBV30 combines with J gene TRBJ1-1, with D perhaps matching TRBD1 (5 bases). V lost 0 bases to trimming and J lost 8 bases, with 13 bases between them. The length of the CDR3 is 13 residues. Germline V lookup: CDR1 GTSNPN, CDR2 SVGIG (reference sequence). The CDR3 nucleotides are TGTGCCTGGAGTGTACACGGGGGTTCCGAAGCTTTCTTT. This translates into CAWSVHGGSEAFF.

The J gene is TRBJ1-2, the V gene TRBV27, with 8 bases aligning to TRBD1. This CDR3 comprises 14 residues. Germline loops: CDR1 MNHEY, CDR2 SMNVEV (reference sequence). The V gene end was trimmed by 5 bases and the J gene end by 6 bases; junction bases not matched to a gene: 8. The CDR3 spells CASSTGQGLDGYTF. The CDR3 nucleotides are TGTGCCAGCAGTACAGGACAGGGACTCGATGGCTACACCTTC.

This clone has a handful of counts. CDR3 DNA sequence: TGCGCCACCTCACCCCGGGCAGGGGGTAGTAGAAGAACCTACGAGCAGTACTTC. Residues: CATSPRAGGSRRTYEQYF. J is TRBJ2-7 and V is TRBV10-1; TRBD1 matches at 7 bases. The CDR3 has 18 residues. Germline V CDR1 and CDR2: WNHNN, SYGVQD (reference sequence). The junction had 23 bases not matched to a gene; V was cut back by 10 bases and J by 2 bases.

This sequence joins TRBV4-3 and TRBJ2-7; TRBD2 agrees at 11 bases. Germline trimming cut 2 bases from V and 6 bases from J; bases unmatched to any gene: 6. In germline, CDR1 is LGHNA, CDR2 YSLEER. CDR3 length: 15 residues. The CDR3 loop is CASSQIAGGDGEQYF. The CDR3 DNA reads as TGCGCCAGCAGCCAAATAGCGGGAGGGGACGGCGAGCAGTACTTC.

This clone was seen only a few times. The V call is TRBV29-1, the J call TRBJ2-5; perhaps TRBD2 as D (5 bases). Germline CDR1 and CDR2: SQVTM and ANQGSEA. V lost 4 bases, J lost 0 bases, and 9 bases lay in between. This CDR3 has 13 amino acids. In DNA, the CDR3 is TGCAGCGTTGGGGAGTGGGACCAAGAGACCCAGTACTTC. This gives the protein CSVGEWDQETQYF.

This sequence joins TRBV30 and TRBJ1-5; 7 nucleotides match TRBD1. V trimming: 2 bases; J trimming: 5 bases; junction bases outside the gene matches: 3. From germline, CDR1 is GTSNPN and CDR2 SVGIG (reference sequence). The CDR3 is 13 amino acids. The CDR3: CAWSRQGDQPQHF. The CDR3 DNA reads TGTGCCTGGAGTCGACAGGGTGATCAGCCCCAGCATTTT.

CDR3 protein: CASSQAGTGVEKLFF. The CDR3, as DNA: TGCGCCAGCAGCCAGGCCGGGACAGGGGTCGAAAAACTGTTTTTT. The gene calls are TRBV4-1 and TRBJ1-4; the match to TRBD1 covers 10 bases. Germline V CDR1 and CDR2: MGHRA, YSYEKL. V gave up 3 bases and J gave up 8 bases; unmatched junction bases: 6. The CDR3 length is 15 residues.

The chain uses TRBV12-5 and TRBJ2-7; unclear D gene. The CDR3 runs 15 residues. Germline CDR1 LGHNT, CDR2 FRNRAP. The germline V and J ends were trimmed by 1 base and 3 bases, with 13 bases remaining between them. In nucleotides, the CDR3 is TGTGCTAGTGGTTTGGGCGGTGAGACGATCTACGAGCAGTACTTC. This encodes CASGLGGETIYEQYF.

The gene calls are TRBV27 and TRBJ1-5; D gene ambiguous. Germline values: CDR1 MNHEY, CDR2 SMNVEV (reference sequence). The CDR3 length is 14 residues. Trimming left V 2 bases short and J 4 bases short, with 9 bases between. Here the CDR3 reads CASSLRGGNQPQHF. CDR3 DNA sequence: TGTGCCAGCAGTTTAAGAGGTGGGAATCAGCCCCAGCATTTT.

The chain recombines TRBV11-2 with TRBJ2-7; no definite D call. Trimming stripped 0 bases from V and 3 bases from J, with 12 bases between. CDR1 SGHAT and CDR2 FQNNGV come from the germline V gene. The CDR3 totals 15 residues. The CDR3 here is CASSLDRGYLYEQYF. The CDR3 nucleotides are TGTGCCAGCAGCTTAGATCGCGGATACCTCTACGAGCAGTACTTC.

The gene calls are TRBV4-3 and TRBJ2-1, with 8 bases lining up with TRBD1. Trimming at V came to 5 bases and at J to 5 bases, leaving 5 bases not matched to a gene. The CDR3 runs 14 residues. The germline gives CDR1 LGHNA, CDR2 YSLEER. CDR3 loop: CASSSGTGDNEQFF. As DNA, the CDR3 is TGCGCCAGCAGCTCCGGGACAGGAGACAATGAGCAGTTCTTC.

The chain employs TRBV6-5 and TRBJ2-7; 11 nucleotides line up with TRBD1. With 4 bases clipped from V and 6 bases from J, the junction kept 5 bases outside the gene matches. The CDR3 is made up of 14 amino acids. Germline V gives CDR1 MNHEY, CDR2 SVGAGI. DNA for the CDR3: TGTGCCAGCAGTTCCGGGGACAGGGGGTTCGAGCAGTACTTC. Translation: CASSSGDRGFEQYF.

The chain joins TRBV11-2 to TRBJ1-2; TRBD1 aligns across 8 bases. V was clipped by 5 bases and J by 3 bases; unmatched bases: 8. CDR3 length: 15 amino acids. CDR1 and CDR2 (germline): SGHAT, FQNNGV. The CDR3 coding sequence is TGTGCCAGCAGCCCCGGGACAGGCGTTTACTATGGCTACACCTTC. It is translated as CASSPGTGVYYGYTF.